The sequence of this T cell receptor (beta chain) was determined in a study of T cell responses to AZD1222 COVID-19 vaccine. Broader study findings: Scientists sampled the repertoires only once the peak T cell response had passed. At study baseline, merely more than 5 AZD1222 recipients were seropositive.

The CDR3 runs to 14 residues. Per the germline V gene, CDR1 is MNHNY and CDR2 is SVGAGI (reference sequence). Losses at the gene ends were 8 bases for V and 3 bases for J; bases not matched to a gene: 9. Sequencing was performed with immunoSEQ multiplex PCR; in TCRdb, only in-frame clones are kept and a portion is missing. The sample has some 200,000 clones; around 93% are singletons. As concerns this clone: Its antigen is unknown.

The chain employs TRBV6-6 and TRBJ2-7; 8 bases are shared with TRBD1. The sequence derives from an adult in good health. This specimen was peripheral blood, taken on day 0 of MenACWY control vaccination. The CDR3 nucleotides are TGTGCCAGCGCCCCCCCAGGGGGCGTCTACGAGCAGTACTTC. Translation: CASAPPGGVYEQYF.